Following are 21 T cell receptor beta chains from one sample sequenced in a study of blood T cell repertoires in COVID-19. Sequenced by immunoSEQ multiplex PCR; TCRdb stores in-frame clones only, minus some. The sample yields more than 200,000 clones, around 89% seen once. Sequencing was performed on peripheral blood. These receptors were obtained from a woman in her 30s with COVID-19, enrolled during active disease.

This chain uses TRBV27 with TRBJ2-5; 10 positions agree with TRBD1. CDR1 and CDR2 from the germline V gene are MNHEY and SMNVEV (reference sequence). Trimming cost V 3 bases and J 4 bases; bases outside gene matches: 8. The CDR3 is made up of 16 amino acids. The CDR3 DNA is TGTGCCAGCAGTTTGTCGACAGGGGGCGAAGGAGAGACCCAGTACTTC. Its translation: CASSLSTGGEGETQYF.

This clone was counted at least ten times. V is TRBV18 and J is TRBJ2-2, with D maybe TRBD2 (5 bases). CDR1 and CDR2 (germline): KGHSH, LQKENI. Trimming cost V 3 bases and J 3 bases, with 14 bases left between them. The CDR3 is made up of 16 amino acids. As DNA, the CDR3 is TGTGCCAGCTCACCCACTAGTAACCCTGACACCGGGGAGCTGTTTTTT. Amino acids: CASSPTSNPDTGELFF.

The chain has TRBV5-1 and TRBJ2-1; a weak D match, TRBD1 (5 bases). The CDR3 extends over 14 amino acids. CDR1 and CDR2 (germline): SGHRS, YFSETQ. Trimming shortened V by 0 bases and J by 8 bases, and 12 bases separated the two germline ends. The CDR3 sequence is CASSLATEGDEQFF. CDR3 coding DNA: TGCGCCAGCAGCTTGGCCACAGAAGGGGATGAGCAGTTCTTC.

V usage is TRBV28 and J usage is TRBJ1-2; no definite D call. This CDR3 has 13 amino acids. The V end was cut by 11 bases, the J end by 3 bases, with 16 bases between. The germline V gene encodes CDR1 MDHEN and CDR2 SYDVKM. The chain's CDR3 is CAVLSAGDYGYTF. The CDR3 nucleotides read TGTGCCGTCCTATCCGCTGGTGACTATGGCTACACCTTC.

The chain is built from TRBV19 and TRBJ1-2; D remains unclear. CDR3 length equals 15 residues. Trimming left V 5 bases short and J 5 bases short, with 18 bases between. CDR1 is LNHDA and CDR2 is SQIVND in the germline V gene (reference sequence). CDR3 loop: CASSLSAGRRYGYTF. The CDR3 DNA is TGTGCCAGTAGTTTATCGGCAGGTAGGAGGTATGGCTACACCTTC.

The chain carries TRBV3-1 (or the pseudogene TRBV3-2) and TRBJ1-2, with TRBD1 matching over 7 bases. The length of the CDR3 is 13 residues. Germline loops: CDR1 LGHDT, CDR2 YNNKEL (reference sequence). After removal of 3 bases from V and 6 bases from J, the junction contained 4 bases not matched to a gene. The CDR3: CASSQTGRDGYTF. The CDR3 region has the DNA TGTGCCAGCAGCCAGACAGGGCGTGATGGCTACACCTTC.

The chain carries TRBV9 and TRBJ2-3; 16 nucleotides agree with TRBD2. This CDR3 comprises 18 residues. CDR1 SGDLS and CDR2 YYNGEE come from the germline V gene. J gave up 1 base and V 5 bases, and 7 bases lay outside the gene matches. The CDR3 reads CASRGTSGGDGGTDTQYF. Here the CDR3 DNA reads TGTGCCAGCAGAGGGACTAGCGGGGGGGACGGGGGCACAGATACGCAGTATTTT. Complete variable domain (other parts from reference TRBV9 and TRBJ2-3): DSGVTQTPKHLITATGQRVTLRCSPRSGDLSVYWYQQSLDQGLQFLIQYYNGEERAKGNILERFSAQQFPDLHSELNLSSLELGDSALYFCASRGTSGGDGGTDTQYFGPGTRLTVL.

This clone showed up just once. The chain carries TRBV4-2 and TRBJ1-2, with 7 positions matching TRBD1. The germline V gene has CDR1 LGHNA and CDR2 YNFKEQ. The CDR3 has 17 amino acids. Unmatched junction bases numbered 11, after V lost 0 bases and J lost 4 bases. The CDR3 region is CASSQDERQGPLYGYTF. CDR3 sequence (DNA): TGTGCCAGCAGCCAAGATGAGAGACAGGGCCCTCTCTATGGCTACACCTTC.

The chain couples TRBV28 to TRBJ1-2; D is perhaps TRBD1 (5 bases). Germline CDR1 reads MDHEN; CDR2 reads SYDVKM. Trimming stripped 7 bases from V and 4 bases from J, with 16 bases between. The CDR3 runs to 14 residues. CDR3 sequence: CASIGPNRLYGYTF. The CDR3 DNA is TGTGCCAGCATTGGCCCGAACAGGCTCTATGGCTACACCTTC.

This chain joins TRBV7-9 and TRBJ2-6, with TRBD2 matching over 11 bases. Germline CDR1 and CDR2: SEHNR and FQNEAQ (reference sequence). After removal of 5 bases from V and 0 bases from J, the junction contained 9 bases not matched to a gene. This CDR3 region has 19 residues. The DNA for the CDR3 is TGTGCCAGCAGCCCGGGACTAGCGGTAATTAGCTCTGGGGCCAACGTCCTGACTTTC. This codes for CASSPGLAVISSGANVLTF. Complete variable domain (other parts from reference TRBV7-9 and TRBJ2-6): DTGVSQNPRHKITKRGQNVTFRCDPISEHNRLYWYRQTLGQGPEFLTYFQNEAQLEKSRLLSDRFSAERPKGSFSTLEIQRTEQGDSAMYLCASSPGLAVISSGANVLTFGAGSRLTVL.

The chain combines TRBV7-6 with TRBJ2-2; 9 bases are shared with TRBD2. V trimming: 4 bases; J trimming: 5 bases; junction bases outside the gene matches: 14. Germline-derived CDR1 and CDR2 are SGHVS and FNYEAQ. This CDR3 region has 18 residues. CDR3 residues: CASSSEGGYSGRTGELFF. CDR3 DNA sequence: TGTGCCAGCAGCTCAGAGGGGGGCTATAGCGGGAGAACCGGGGAGCTGTTTTTT.

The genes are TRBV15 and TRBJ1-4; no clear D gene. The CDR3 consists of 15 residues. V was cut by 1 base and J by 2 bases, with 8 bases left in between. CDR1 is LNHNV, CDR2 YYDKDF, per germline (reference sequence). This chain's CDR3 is CATSRVGITNEKLFF. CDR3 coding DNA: TGTGCCACCAGCAGAGTCGGGATTACTAATGAAAAACTGTTTTTT.

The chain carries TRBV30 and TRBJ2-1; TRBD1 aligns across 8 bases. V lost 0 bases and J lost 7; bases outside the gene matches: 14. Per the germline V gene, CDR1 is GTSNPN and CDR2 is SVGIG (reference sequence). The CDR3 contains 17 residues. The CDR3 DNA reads TGTGCCTGGAGTGTAGACAGGGGCTTAGCTCTAAGGAATGAGCAGTTCTTC. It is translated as CAWSVDRGLALRNEQFF.

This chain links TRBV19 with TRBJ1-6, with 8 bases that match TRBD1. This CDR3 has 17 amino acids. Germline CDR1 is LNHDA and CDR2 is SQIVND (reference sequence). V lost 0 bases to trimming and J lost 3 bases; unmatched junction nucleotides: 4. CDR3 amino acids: CASSIDGGQGYNSPLHF. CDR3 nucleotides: TGTGCCAGTAGTATAGACGGCGGACAGGGCTATAATTCACCCCTCCACTTT.

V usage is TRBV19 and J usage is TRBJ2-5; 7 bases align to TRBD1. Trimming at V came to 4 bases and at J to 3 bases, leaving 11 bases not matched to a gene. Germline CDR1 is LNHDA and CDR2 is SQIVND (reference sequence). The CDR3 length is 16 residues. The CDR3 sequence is CASSTLQGTPKETQYF. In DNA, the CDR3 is TGTGCCAGTAGTACCCTACAGGGGACCCCCAAAGAGACCCAGTACTTC.

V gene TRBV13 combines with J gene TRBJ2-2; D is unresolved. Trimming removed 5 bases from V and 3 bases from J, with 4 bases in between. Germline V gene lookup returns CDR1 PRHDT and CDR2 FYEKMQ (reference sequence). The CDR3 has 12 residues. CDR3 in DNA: TGTGCCAGCAGCCCATACACCGGGGAGCTGTTTTTT. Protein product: CASSPYTGELFF. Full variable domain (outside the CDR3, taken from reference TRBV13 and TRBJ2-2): AAGVIQSPRHLIKEKRETATLKCYPIPRHDTVYWYQQGPGQDPQFLISFYEKMQSDKGSIPDRFSAQQFSDYHSELNMSSLELGDSALYFCASSPYTGELFFGEGSRLTVL.

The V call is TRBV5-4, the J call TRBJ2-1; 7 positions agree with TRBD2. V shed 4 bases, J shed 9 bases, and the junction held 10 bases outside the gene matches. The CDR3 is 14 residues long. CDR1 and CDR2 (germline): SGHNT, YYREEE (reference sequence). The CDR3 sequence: CASSKQREGSEQFF. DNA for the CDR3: TGTGCCAGCAGCAAACAGCGGGAAGGTTCTGAGCAGTTCTTC.

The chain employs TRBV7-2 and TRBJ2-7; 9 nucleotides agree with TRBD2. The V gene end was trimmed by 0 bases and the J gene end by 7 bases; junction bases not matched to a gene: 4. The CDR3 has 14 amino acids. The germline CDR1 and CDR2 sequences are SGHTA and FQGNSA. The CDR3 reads CASSLAGLAREQYF. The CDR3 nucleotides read TGTGCCAGCAGCTTAGCTGGACTAGCGAGGGAGCAGTACTTC.

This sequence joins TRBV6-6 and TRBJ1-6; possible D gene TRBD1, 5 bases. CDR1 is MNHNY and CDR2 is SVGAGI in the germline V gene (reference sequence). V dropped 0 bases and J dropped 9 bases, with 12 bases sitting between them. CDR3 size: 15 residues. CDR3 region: CASSYSSQGGSPLHF. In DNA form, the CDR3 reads TGTGCCAGCAGTTACTCGAGCCAGGGCGGTTCACCCCTCCACTTT.

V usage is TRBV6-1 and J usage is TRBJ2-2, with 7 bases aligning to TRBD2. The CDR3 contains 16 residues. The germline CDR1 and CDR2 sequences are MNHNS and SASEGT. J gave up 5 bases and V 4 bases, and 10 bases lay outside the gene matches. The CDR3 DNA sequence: TGTGCCAGCAGTGGGTCCACGGGGGGTAAGACCGGGGAGCTGTTTTTT. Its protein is CASSGSTGGKTGELFF.

The CDR3 coding sequence is TGTGCCAGCAGCTCTTTAGCCTACAATGAGCAGTTCTTC. The encoded protein is CASSSLAYNEQFF. The chain uses TRBV5-5 and TRBJ2-1; D not resolved. This CDR3 is built from 13 residues. Germline CDR1 is SGHKS and CDR2 is YYEKEE (reference sequence). V lost 3 bases, J lost 2 bases, and 6 bases lay in between.